This TCR beta chain was recovered during a study of T cells in Graves' hyperthyroidism and ophthalmopathy. TCR beta CDR3 regions were amplified from RNA. TCR CDR3 regions were first amplified by RT-PCR with HTBI primers. TCRdb re-called the multiplex PCR reads with MiXCR, one entry per CDR3 protein. The data hold 350,000 to 400,000 distinct CDR3 sequences, with 14% to 15% observed a single time. Each diagnosis drew on symptoms, thyroxine, TRAb, thyroid ultrasound and orbital computed tomography findings. Unmatched junction bases numbered 16, after V lost 4 bases and J lost 2 bases. This CDR3 is built from 19 residues.

The sequenced sample consisted of blood. The chain recombines TRBV12-3 or TRBV12-4 with TRBJ2-7; 11 nucleotides align to TRBD2. This sequence originates from a woman in her twenties or thirties with Graves' hyperthyroidism. CDR3 residues: CASSYDSGRAFSSPYEQYF. The CDR3 nucleotides are TGTGCCAGCAGTTACGATAGCGGGAGGGCCTTTTCTTCTCCCTACGAGCAGTACTTC.